Following are 20 T cell receptor beta chains from one sample sequenced in a study of tumor and adjacent non-tumor tissue in lung cancer. A modified ARM-PCR protocol with three rounds of nested PCR amplified TCRbeta. TCRdb reprocessed the multiplex PCR reads with MiXCR, giving one entry per CDR3 protein. This table holds more than 35,000 distinct CDR3 sequences, around 62% found once. No cell sorting was done before RNA was extracted from the tissue. Distant lung tissue was collected more than 3 cm away from the tumor edge. The sequenced sample was distant non-tumor lung tissue. These receptors were collected from a woman in her forties with non-small cell lung cancer.

Remarks on this clonotype: At one boundary the junction diverges from the germline segment, which might be a read error. V is TRBV6-2 or TRBV6-3 and J is TRBJ2-7; the D is unclear. The CDR3 contains 12 residues. CDR1 and CDR2 (germline): MNHEY, SVGEGT. The CDR3 sequence is CASNYSNSEQYF. Written as DNA, the CDR3 is TGTGCCAGCAATTACTCGAACAGCGAGCAGTATTTC.

Note on this clonotype: A read error may be the cause here, since a much bigger clone is one base away. This rearrangement joins TRBV20-1 to TRBJ2-1, with D maybe TRBD2 (6 bases). The V and J ends lost 0 bases and 6 bases respectively, with 18 bases between them. This CDR3 is built from 16 residues. Germline loops: CDR1 DFQATT, CDR2 SNEGSKA (reference sequence). CDR3 sequence reads: CSARDSGTFSLNEQFF. The CDR3 DNA is TGCAGTGCTAGAGACTCCGGGACTTTCTCGCTCAATGAGCAGTTCTTC.

This clonotype has more than one count but fewer than ten. The chain uses TRBV7-9 and TRBJ2-3; tentatively, D is TRBD2 (7 bases). From germline, CDR1 is SEHNR and CDR2 FQNEAQ (reference sequence). CDR3 length: 16 amino acids. V lost 0 bases and J lost 2, with 12 bases in between. CDR3 sequence reads: CASSLASGGHTDTQYF. The DNA of the CDR3 is TGTGCCAGCAGCTTAGCCTCGGGGGGCCACACAGATACGCAGTATTTT.

About this clonotype itself: Since the CDR3 does not end with the conserved phenylalanine or tryptophan, this likely comes from a read error. CDR3 nucleotide sequence: TGTGCTAGCAGTTCCAGCAGAGTCTCCTACAATGAGCAGTTCTTA. Its translation is CASSSSRVSYNEQFL. The chain links TRBV12-3 or TRBV12-4 to TRBJ2-1, with no clear D. The CDR3 is made up of 15 amino acids.

As regards this clonotype: A read error may produce the germline difference seen at one junction end. V and J are TRBV29-1 and TRBJ1-2; TRBD1 matches 8 bases. The CDR3 runs 13 residues. Looked up from germline, CDR1 is SQVTM and CDR2 is ANQGSEA. This chain's CDR3 is CSLEDRAGYGYTF. The CDR3 nucleotides are TGCAGCCTTGAGGACAGGGCAGGGTATGGTTACACCTTC.

The chain uses TRBV4-1 and TRBJ1-1; 8 bases fit TRBD1. The germline V gene has CDR1 MGHRA and CDR2 YSYEKL. This CDR3 has 16 amino acids. The junction had 13 bases not matched to a gene; V was cut back by 10 bases and J by 0 bases. Written as DNA, the CDR3 is TGCGCCAACAGTCGCGGACAGGGCCCCCTGAACACTGAAGCTTTCTTT. Translation: CANSRGQGPLNTEAFF.

This sequence joins TRBV11-2 and TRBJ2-1; D unresolved. The V gene's germline CDR1 is SGHAT and CDR2 FQNNGV. Trimming cost V 8 bases and J 4 bases, with 21 bases left between them. The CDR3 contains 16 residues. CDR3 protein: CASCPQFGNPYNEQFF. In DNA, the CDR3 is TGTGCCAGCTGCCCCCAATTTGGGAATCCGTACAATGAGCAGTTCTTC.

The chain has TRBV20-1 and TRBJ2-5; D gene ambiguous. CDR3 length: 11 residues. Germline CDR1 reads DFQATT; CDR2 reads SNEGSKA (reference sequence). With 0 bases removed from V and 5 bases from J, the gap between germline ends came to 4 bases. DNA for the CDR3: TGCAGTGCTAGAGAGTGGGAGACCCAGTACTTC. Translated, it gives CSAREWETQYF.

A remark on this clonotype: Since the CDR3 does not end with the conserved phenylalanine or tryptophan, this likely comes from a read error. V is TRBV11-2 and J is TRBJ2-1; 7 positions agree with TRBD2. J gave up 13 bases and V 6 bases, and 24 bases lay outside the gene matches. The CDR3 extends over 17 amino acids. In germline, CDR1 is SGHAT, CDR2 FQNNGV. The CDR3 loop reads CASRLIARTRGHSDQFL. CDR3 DNA sequence: TGTGCCAGCAGACTAATCGCCCGGACTAGAGGTCACAGTGACCAGTTCCTC.

A note on this clonotype: Because the CDR3 is missing its conserved closing phenylalanine or tryptophan, this is likely a read error. CDR3 DNA: TGTGCCAGCAGCTTGGCGGGGGTTAGGGGTGTAATCCCTCCTGGAAACACCATATATTGT. This sequence encodes CASSLAGVRGVIPPGNTIYC. The rearrangement joins TRBV28 to TRBJ1-3, with D perhaps TRBD1 (5 bases). V dropped 6 bases and J dropped 2 bases, with 29 bases sitting between them. Germline-derived CDR1 and CDR2 are MDHEN and SYDVKM. This CDR3 comprises 20 residues.

This clonotype has just a few counts. The rearrangement joins TRBV19 to TRBJ2-1; maybe TRBD2 (5 bases). V was trimmed by 5 bases and J by 8 bases, leaving 13 bases between them. Germline CDR1 is LNHDA and CDR2 is SQIVND (reference sequence). The CDR3 runs 13 residues. CDR3 region: CASSLLTTDEQFF. CDR3 in DNA: TGTGCCAGTAGTCTCCTGACTACGGATGAGCAGTTCTTC.

A remark on this clonotype: The germline gene is not matched at one end of the junction; a read error may be the cause. The rearrangement links TRBV14 to TRBJ1-2, with 9 bases matching TRBD1. Germline V gene lookup returns CDR1 SGHDN and CDR2 FVKESK. The CDR3 contains 13 residues. DNA of the CDR3: TGTGCCAGCAACCAAACAGGGGGCTATGGCTACTCCTTC. Translated, it gives CASNQTGGYGYSF.

About this clonotype itself: An end of the junction does not agree with germline; a read error may underlie this. The genes are TRBV11-3 and TRBJ1-1; D is possibly TRBD1 (6 bases). The germline gives CDR1 SGHNT, CDR2 YENEEA. The CDR3 loop spans 13 amino acids. CDR3 coding DNA: TGTGCCAGCACCCGGACAGCTAACACTGGAGCCTTCTTC. This gives the protein CASTRTANTGAFF.

This clonotype was seen at least ten times. The V gene is TRBV28, the J gene TRBJ1-1, with 7 positions matching TRBD1. V lost 6 bases and J lost 5; bases outside the gene matches: 6. This CDR3 contains 13 residues. Germline CDR1 and CDR2: MDHEN and SYDVKM. CDR3 DNA: TGTGCCAGCAGCCGCGACAGGGTTACTGAAGCTTTCTTT. Amino acids: CASSRDRVTEAFF.

Worth noting for this clonotype: An end of the junction differs from the germline gene, which may be a read error. The V gene is TRBV6-2 or TRBV6-3, the J gene TRBJ2-1; D unresolved. The CDR3 is 16 amino acids. Germline V gene data show CDR1 as MNHEY and CDR2 as SVGEGT. The CDR3 spells CASSSYGVGYDNEQLF. CDR3 nucleotide sequence: TGTGCCAGCAGCTCTTATGGGGTGGGATACGATAATGAGCAGCTCTTC.

This clonotype was observed at least ten times. The CDR3 bases are TGTGCCAGCAGTTCAGGGGGGGGAGCTAATTCACCCCTCCACTTT. Translation gives CASSSGGGANSPLHF. The chain is built from TRBV28 and TRBJ1-6; TRBD1 matches at 7 bases. The germline CDR1 and CDR2 sequences are MDHEN and SYDVKM. The V gene end was trimmed by 4 bases and the J gene end by 6 bases; junction bases not matched to a gene: 6. The CDR3 length is 15 residues.

This clonotype was observed at least ten times. The chain has TRBV6-6 and TRBJ2-7; TRBD2 matches 8 bases. The germline gives CDR1 MNHNY, CDR2 SVGAGI (reference sequence). CDR3 length equals 16 residues. Germline trimming cut 6 bases from V and 5 bases from J; bases unmatched to any gene: 15. CDR3 residues: CASRDWPAGEKNEQYF. Written as DNA, the CDR3 is TGTGCCAGCAGAGATTGGCCAGCGGGGGAGAAGAACGAGCAGTACTTC.

A word on this clonotype: A much larger clone sits a single nucleotide away, making a read error possible. V is TRBV5-5 and J is TRBJ2-5; 14 bases fit TRBD2. Germline V gives CDR1 SGHKS, CDR2 YYEKEE (reference sequence). This CDR3 contains 16 residues. The DNA for the CDR3 is TGTGCCAGCAGCGCACGGACTAGCGGGGGGAAAGAGATCCAGTACTTC. Translated, it gives CASSARTSGGKEIQYF.

In the case of this clonotype: A read error may be the cause here, since a much bigger clone is one base away. The genes are TRBV28 and TRBJ2-7, with D possibly matching TRBD2 (5 bases). This CDR3 is built from 14 residues. V was cut by 3 bases and J by 3 bases, with 12 bases left in between. Per germline, CDR1 MDHEN and CDR2 SYDVKM. This CDR3 reads CASSFPSRGYEQYF. The CDR3 bases are TGTGCCAGCAGTTTCCCCTCCCGGGGCTACGAGCAGTACTTC. The variable domain in full, with the rest retrieved from reference TRBV28 and TRBJ2-7, is DVKVTQSSRYLVKRTGEKVFLECVQDMDHENMFWYRQDPGLGLRLIYFSYDVKMKEKGDIPEGYSVSREKKERFSLILESASTNQTSMYLCASSFPSRGYEQYFGPGTRLTVT.

This clonotype was detected a few times. This may be a read error, as it is one base from a much larger clone. This chain joins TRBV29-1 and TRBJ2-3; TRBD1 agrees at 7 bases. The germline gives CDR1 SQVTM, CDR2 ANQGSEA. This CDR3 spans 14 amino acids. The CDR3 sequence is CSVRPRERTGTQYF. CDR3 in DNA: TGCAGCGTGCGACCCAGGGAGCGGACAGGTACGCAGTATTTT.